The T cell receptor beta chain under discussion was sequenced for a study of blood T cell repertoires in COVID-19. Study overall: Researchers got acute and convalescent COVID-19 samples from the United States, Italy and Spain. PBMCs, B-cell-depleted T cells, or T cells were the source of the cDNA or gDNA that made up the material.

The CDR3 covers 15 residues. From germline, CDR1 is SGHAT and CDR2 FQNNGV. The junction had 11 bases not matched to a gene; V was cut back by 8 bases and J by 6 bases. As handled by the study authors: Nucleated cell number was recorded as an estimate derived from reference gene primer amplification. This table comes from immunoSEQ multiplex PCR, and its TCRdb copy is limited to in-frame clones, with some not included. Clone size and the V and J calls come from that table; the DNA yielded D and trimming. Among about 240,000 clones listed, roughly 87% were seen once. V is TRBV11-2 and J is TRBJ2-1; 9 bases match TRBD2. Input material: peripheral blood. This TCR came from a man in his sixties who had recovered from COVID-19. CDR3 residues: CASDLRGTSFNEQFF. CDR3 in DNA: TGTGCCAGCGACCTTCGCGGGACTAGCTTCAATGAGCAGTTCTTC.